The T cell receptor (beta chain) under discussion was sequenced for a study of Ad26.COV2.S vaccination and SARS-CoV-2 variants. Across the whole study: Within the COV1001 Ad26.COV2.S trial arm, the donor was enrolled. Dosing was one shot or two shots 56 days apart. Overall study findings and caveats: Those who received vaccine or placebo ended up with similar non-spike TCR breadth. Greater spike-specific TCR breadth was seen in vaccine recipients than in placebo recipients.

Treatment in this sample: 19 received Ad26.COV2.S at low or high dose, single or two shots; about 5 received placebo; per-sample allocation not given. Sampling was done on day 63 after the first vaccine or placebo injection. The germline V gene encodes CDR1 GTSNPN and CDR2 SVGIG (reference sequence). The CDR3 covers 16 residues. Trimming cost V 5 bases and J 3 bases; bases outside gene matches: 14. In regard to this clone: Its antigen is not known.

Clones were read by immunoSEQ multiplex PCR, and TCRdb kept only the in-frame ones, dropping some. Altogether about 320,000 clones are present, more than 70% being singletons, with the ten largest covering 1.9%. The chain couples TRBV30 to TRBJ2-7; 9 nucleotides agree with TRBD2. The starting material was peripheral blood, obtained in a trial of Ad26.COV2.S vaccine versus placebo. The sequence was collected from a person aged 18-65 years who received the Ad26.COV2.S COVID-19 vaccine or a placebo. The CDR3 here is CAWAPGGGDMSYEQYF. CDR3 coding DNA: TGTGCCTGGGCCCCAGGCGGGGGGGATATGAGCTACGAGCAGTACTTC.